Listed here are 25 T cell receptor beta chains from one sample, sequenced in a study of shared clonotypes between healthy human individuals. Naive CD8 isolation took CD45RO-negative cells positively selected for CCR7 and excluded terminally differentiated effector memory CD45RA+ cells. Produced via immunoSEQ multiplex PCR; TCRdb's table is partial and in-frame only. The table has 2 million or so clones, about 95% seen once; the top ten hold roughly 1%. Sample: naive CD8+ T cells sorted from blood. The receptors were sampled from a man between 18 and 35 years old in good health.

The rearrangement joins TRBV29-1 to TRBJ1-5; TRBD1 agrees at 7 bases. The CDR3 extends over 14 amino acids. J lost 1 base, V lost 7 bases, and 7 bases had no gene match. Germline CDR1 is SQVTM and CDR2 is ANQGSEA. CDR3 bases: TGCAGCGCCTCCGGGACAGCCAGCAATCAGCCCCAGCATTTT. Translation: CSASGTASNQPQHF.

The CDR3, as DNA: TGTGCTGCGCGGGGGACCTACGAGCAGTACTTC. Its protein product is CAARGTYEQYF. The V and J genes are TRBV27 and TRBJ2-7; 7 positions match TRBD2. CDR3 length equals 11 residues. CDR1 is MNHEY, CDR2 SMNVEV, per germline (reference sequence).

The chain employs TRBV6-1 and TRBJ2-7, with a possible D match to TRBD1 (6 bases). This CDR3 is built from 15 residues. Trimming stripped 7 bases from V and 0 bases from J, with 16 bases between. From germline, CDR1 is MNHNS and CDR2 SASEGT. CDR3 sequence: CASTHPQGTSYEQYF. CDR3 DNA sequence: TGTGCCAGCACCCACCCACAGGGAACCTCCTACGAGCAGTACTTC.

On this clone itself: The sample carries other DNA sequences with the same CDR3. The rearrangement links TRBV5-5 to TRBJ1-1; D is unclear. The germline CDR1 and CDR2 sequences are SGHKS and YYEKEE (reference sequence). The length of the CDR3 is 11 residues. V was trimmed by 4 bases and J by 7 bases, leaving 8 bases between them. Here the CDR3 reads CASSLTDEAFF. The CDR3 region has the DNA TGTGCCAGCAGCCTGACGGATGAAGCTTTCTTT.

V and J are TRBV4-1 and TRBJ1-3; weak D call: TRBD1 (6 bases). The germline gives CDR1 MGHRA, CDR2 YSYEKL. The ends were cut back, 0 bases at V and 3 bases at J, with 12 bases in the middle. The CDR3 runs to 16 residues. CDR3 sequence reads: CASSQEFRGIGNTIYF. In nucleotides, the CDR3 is TGCGCCAGCAGCCAAGAATTCAGGGGAATTGGAAACACCATATATTTT.

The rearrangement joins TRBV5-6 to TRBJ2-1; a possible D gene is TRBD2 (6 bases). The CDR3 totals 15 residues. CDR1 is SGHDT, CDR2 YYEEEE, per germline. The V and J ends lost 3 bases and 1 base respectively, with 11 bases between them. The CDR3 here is CASSSGRGSYNEQFF. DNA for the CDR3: TGTGCCAGCAGCTCGGGACGGGGGTCCTACAATGAGCAGTTCTTC.

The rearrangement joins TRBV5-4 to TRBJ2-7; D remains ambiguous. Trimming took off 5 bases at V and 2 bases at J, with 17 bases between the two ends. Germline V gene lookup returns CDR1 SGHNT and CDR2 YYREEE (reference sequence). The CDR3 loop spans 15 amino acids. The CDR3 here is CASSPRGFSTYEQYF. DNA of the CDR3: TGTGCCAGCAGTCCTCGCGGATTCTCGACCTACGAGCAGTACTTC.

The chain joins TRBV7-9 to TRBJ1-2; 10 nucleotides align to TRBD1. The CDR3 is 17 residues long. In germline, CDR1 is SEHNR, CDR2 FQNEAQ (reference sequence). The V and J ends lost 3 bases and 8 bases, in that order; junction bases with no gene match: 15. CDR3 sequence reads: CASSLGTGAKAALGYTF. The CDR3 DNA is TGTGCCAGCAGCTTGGGGACAGGGGCCAAAGCCGCTCTCGGCTACACCTTC.

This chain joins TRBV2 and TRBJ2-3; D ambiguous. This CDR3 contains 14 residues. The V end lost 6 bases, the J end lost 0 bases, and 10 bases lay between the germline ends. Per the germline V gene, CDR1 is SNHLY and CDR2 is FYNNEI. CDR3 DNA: TGTGCCAGCAGCGCGGCAACTAGCACAGATACGCAGTATTTT. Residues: CASSAATSTDTQYF.

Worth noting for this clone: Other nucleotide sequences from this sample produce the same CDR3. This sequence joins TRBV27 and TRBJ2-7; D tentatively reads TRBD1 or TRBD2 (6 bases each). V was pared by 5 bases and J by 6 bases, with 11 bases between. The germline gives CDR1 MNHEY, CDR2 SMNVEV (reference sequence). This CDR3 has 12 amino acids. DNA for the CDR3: TGTGCCAGCAGTCTCAGGGGAGGCGAGCAGTACTTC. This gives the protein CASSLRGGEQYF.

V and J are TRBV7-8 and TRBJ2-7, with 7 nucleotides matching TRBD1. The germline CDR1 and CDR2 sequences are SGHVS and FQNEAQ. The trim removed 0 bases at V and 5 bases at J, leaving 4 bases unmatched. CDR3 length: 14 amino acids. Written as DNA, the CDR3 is TGTGCCAGCAGCTTAGCGGGACAGAAGGACGAGCAGTACTTC. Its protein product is CASSLAGQKDEQYF.

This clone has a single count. CDR3 region: CASSPLAGVHNEQFF. CDR3 sequence (DNA): TGTGCCAGCAGCCCACTAGCGGGAGTGCACAATGAGCAGTTCTTC. The chain links TRBV7-2 to TRBJ2-1; 11 bases map to TRBD2. Trimming removed 5 bases from V and 5 bases from J; junction bases left unmatched: 5. CDR3 length: 15 residues. Per the germline V gene, CDR1 is SGHTA and CDR2 is FQGNSA.

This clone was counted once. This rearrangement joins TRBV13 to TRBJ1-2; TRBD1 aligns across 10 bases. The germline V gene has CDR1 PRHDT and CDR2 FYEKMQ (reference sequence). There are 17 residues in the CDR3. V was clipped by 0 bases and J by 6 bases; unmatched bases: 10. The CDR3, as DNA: TGTGCCAGCAGCTTAGGCCAGGGGACAGGGGATATTCATGGCTACACCTTC. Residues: CASSLGQGTGDIHGYTF.

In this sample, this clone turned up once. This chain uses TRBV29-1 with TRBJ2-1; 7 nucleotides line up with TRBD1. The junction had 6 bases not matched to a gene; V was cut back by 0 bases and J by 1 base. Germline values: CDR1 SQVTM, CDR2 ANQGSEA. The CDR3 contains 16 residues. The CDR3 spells CSVEEVMGQSYNEQFF. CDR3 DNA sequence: TGCAGCGTTGAAGAGGTGATGGGACAGTCCTACAATGAGCAGTTCTTC.

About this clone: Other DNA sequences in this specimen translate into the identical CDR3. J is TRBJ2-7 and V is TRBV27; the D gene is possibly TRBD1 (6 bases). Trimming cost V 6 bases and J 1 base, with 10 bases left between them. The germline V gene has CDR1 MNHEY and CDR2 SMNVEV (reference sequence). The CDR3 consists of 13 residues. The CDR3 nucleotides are TGTGCCAGCAGAGACAGGTCTTCCTACGAGCAGTACTTC. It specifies CASRDRSSYEQYF.

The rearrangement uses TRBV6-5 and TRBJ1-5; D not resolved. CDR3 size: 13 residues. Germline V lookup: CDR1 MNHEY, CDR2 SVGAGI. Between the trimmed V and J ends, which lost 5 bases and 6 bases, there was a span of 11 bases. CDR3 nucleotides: TGTGCCAGCAGTCTCGATTGGGCTCAGCCCCAGCATTTT. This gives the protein CASSLDWAQPQHF.

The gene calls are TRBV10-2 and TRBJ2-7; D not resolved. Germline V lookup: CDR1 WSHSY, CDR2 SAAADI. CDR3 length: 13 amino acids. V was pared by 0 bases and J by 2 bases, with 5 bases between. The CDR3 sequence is CASSESLPYEQYF. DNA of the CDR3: TGCGCCAGCAGTGAGTCTTTGCCCTACGAGCAGTACTTC.

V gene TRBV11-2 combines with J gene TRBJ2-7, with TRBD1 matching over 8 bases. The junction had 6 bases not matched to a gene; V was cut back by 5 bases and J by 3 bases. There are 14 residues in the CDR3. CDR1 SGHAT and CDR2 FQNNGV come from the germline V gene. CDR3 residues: CASSRGQAIYEQYF. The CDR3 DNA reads TGTGCCAGCAGCCGGGGACAGGCGATCTACGAGCAGTACTTC.

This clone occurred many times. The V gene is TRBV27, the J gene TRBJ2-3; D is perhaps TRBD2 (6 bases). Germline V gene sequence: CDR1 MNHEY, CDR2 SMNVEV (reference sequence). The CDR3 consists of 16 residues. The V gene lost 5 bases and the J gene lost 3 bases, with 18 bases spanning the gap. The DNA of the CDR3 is TGTGCCAGCAGTGCTCGACTAGTCCGTGGGACAGATACGCAGTATTTT. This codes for CASSARLVRGTDTQYF.

CDR3 coding DNA: TGTGCCAGCAGTTTAGGTAAAGGGGGCGGTCGCAATCAGCCCCAGCATTTT. It is translated as CASSLGKGGGRNQPQHF. The V and J genes are TRBV27 and TRBJ1-5; 7 bases match TRBD1. Germline V gene sequence: CDR1 MNHEY, CDR2 SMNVEV (reference sequence). Unmatched junction bases numbered 9, after V lost 2 bases and J lost 2 bases. The CDR3 covers 17 residues.

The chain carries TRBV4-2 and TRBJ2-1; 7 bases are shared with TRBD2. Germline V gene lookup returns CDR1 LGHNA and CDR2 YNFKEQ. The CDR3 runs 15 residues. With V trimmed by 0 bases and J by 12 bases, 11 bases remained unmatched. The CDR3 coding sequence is TGTGCCAGCAGCCAAGAAAGTACTAGCGCCGGAAGGCAGTTCTTC. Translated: CASSQESTSAGRQFF.

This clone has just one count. CDR3 in DNA: TGTGCCAGCAGTTACTCCTCGGGGCACCAGGCCTACGAGCAGTACTTC. Protein sequence: CASSYSSGHQAYEQYF. The rearrangement uses TRBV6-5 and TRBJ2-7; the D gene could be TRBD1 or TRBD2 (5 bases each). This CDR3 contains 16 residues. CDR1 and CDR2 (germline): MNHEY, SVGAGI. Trimming stripped 0 bases from V and 2 bases from J, with 14 bases between.

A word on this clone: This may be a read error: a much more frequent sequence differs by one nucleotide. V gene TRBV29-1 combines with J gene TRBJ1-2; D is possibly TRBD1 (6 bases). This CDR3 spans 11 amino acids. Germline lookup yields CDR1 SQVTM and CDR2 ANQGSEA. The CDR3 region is CSVARTDVLAF. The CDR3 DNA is TGCAGCGTTGCCAGGACAGACGTGCTGGCCTTC.

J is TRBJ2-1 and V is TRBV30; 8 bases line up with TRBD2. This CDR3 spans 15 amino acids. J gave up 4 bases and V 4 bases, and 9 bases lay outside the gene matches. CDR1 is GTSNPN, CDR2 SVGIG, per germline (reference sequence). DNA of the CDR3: TGTGCCTGGACCGCTGAGGCTAGCGGGTACAATGAGCAGTTCTTC. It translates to CAWTAEASGYNEQFF. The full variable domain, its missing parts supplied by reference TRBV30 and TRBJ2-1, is SQTIHQWPATLVQPVGSPLSLECTVEGTSNPNLYWYRQAAGRGLQLLFYSVGIGQISSEVPQNLSASRPQDRQFILSSKKLLLSDSGFYLCAWTAEASGYNEQFFGPGTRLTVL.

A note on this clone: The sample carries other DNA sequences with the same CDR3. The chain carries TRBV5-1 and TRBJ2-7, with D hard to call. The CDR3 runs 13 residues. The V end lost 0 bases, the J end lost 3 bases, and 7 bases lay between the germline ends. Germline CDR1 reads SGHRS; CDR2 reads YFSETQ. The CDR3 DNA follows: TGCGCCAGCAGCTTGGGGGCACTCTACGAGCAGTACTTC. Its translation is CASSLGALYEQYF.